Following are 8 T cell receptor beta chains from one sample sequenced in a study of T cells in Graves' hyperthyroidism and ophthalmopathy. TCR beta CDR3 regions were amplified from RNA. HTBI primers were the set used in a first-round RT-PCR of the TCR CDR3. TCRdb re-analysed the multiplex PCR reads in MiXCR, keeping a single row per CDR3 protein. Of about 380,000 distinct CDR3 sequences listed, approximately 17% are singletons. The sample consisted of blood. These receptors all come from a man between 18 and 29 years old with Graves' ophthalmopathy.

This chain connects TRBV10-2 to TRBJ2-5; D unclear. The CDR3 loop spans 12 amino acids. CDR1 and CDR2 from the germline V gene are WSHSY and SAAADI. V lost 4 bases and J 5 bases, leaving 8 bases between the germline ends. CDR3 sequence: CASSVGAETQYF. In DNA, the CDR3 is TGCGCCAGCAGTGTGGGTGCCGAGACCCAGTACTTC.

The table lists this clonotype with a few counts. This chain joins TRBV12-3 or TRBV12-4 and TRBJ1-5; D is possibly TRBD1 (5 bases). Trimming shortened V by 5 bases and J by 5 bases, and 10 bases separated the two germline ends. This CDR3 has 13 amino acids. Here the CDR3 reads CASSVGGDQPQHF. CDR3 nucleotides: TGTGCCAGCAGTGTGGGGGGGGATCAGCCCCAGCATTTT.

This clonotype was detected ten times or more. V is TRBV7-9 and J is TRBJ2-7; D gene unclear. This CDR3 has 14 residues. Germline V gene data show CDR1 as SEHNR and CDR2 as FQNEAQ (reference sequence). The V end was cut by 1 base, the J end by 2 bases, with 9 bases between. CDR3 sequence (DNA): TGTGCCAGCAGCTTAGGCGTTCGCCCCTACGAGCAGTACTTC. Translated, it gives CASSLGVRPYEQYF.

V usage is TRBV6-2 or TRBV6-3 and J usage is TRBJ2-7; TRBD1 aligns across 8 bases. CDR1 MNHEY and CDR2 SVGEGT come from the germline V gene. The CDR3 runs to 13 residues. J was trimmed by 5 bases and V by 4 bases; bases with no gene match: 4. The CDR3 nucleotides read TGTGCCAGCAGTTTAGACAGGGGCGACGAGCAGTACTTC. Its translation: CASSLDRGDEQYF.

This clonotype was seen a handful of times. The V gene is TRBV10-1, the J gene TRBJ1-1; D gene ambiguous. The length of the CDR3 is 14 residues. Germline lookup yields CDR1 WNHNN and CDR2 SYGVQD (reference sequence). Trimming stripped 0 bases from V and 2 bases from J, with 7 bases between. This CDR3 reads CASSESAGNTEAFF. CDR3 nucleotides: TGCGCCAGCAGTGAGTCGGCGGGTAACACTGAAGCTTTCTTT.

This clonotype appeared many times. V is TRBV10-3 and J is TRBJ1-1; TRBD1 is a possible D gene (5 bases). Trimming stripped 6 bases from V and 3 bases from J, with 11 bases between. From germline, CDR1 is ENHRY and CDR2 SYGVKD. CDR3 length: 13 amino acids. The CDR3 here is CAIRGDGHTEAFF. The CDR3 DNA reads as TGTGCCATCAGGGGGGACGGCCACACTGAAGCTTTCTTT.

The sample holds many counts of this clonotype. The chain joins TRBV12-3 or TRBV12-4 to TRBJ1-4; no clear D. The ends were cut back, 7 bases at V and 8 bases at J, with 8 bases in the middle. The CDR3 consists of 11 residues. The CDR3 DNA is TGTGCCAGCACTCCGGGAGAAAAACTGTTTTTT. Translating gives CASTPGEKLFF.

This clonotype was seen at least ten times. The J gene is TRBJ2-2, the V gene TRBV7-2, with D perhaps TRBD2 (6 bases). This CDR3 has 14 amino acids. Trimming pared 10 bases from V and 1 base from J, leaving 13 bases between. CDR1 and CDR2 (germline): SGHTA, FQGNSA. This chain's CDR3 is CATTAAGNTGELFF. For the CDR3, the DNA is TGTGCCACTACGGCAGCGGGGAACACCGGGGAGCTGTTTTTT. Variable domain in full (rest from reference TRBV7-2 and TRBJ2-2): GAGVSQSPSNKVTEKGKDVELRCDPISGHTALYWYRQSLGQGLEFLIYFQGNSAPDKSGLPSDRFSAERTGGSVSTLTIQRTQQEDSAVYLCATTAAGNTGELFFGEGSRLTVL.